This TCR beta chain came from a study of blood T cell repertoires in COVID-19. Whole-study context: Collection of acute and convalescent COVID-19 samples took place in the United States, Italy and Spain.

Enrolled through a virtual design, the participants were between 18 and 89 years of age and came from 24 US areas. Cohort placement rested on clinical history that participants reported themselves. In the authors' methods: For nucleated cells, counts were estimated from reference gene primer amplification. Measured with immunoSEQ multiplex PCR; TCRdb has only the in-frame clones, and not every one. V, J and clone size reflect that table, while D and trimming were determined from the DNA. The repertoire has 200,000 or so clones, roughly 90% of them found once; the top ten carry over 3%. Material for sequencing was PBMCs or T cells enriched from blood (not recorded which). This TCR came from a woman between 40 and 50 years old with acute COVID-19.

Here the CDR3 reads CSASTGGQRNNQPQHF. The DNA for the CDR3 is TGCAGTGCTAGTACGGGTGGGCAGCGGAACAATCAGCCCCAGCATTTT. The J gene is TRBJ1-5, the V gene TRBV20-1; D remains ambiguous. The CDR3 length is 16 residues. With 3 bases removed from V and 3 bases from J, the gap between germline ends came to 18 bases. Germline CDR1 reads DFQATT; CDR2 reads SNEGSKA (reference sequence).